These 28 T cell receptor beta chains were all obtained from the same sample, sequenced in a study of blood T cell repertoires in COVID-19. The repertoire was sequenced with immunoSEQ multiplex PCR; TCRdb's copy has only in-frame clones and lacks some. The sample shows over 200,000 clones, just under 85% of them seen only once. Sequencing input: peripheral blood. All receptors derive from a woman between 50 and 59 years old with active or convalescent COVID-19.

The chain combines TRBV7-3 with TRBJ2-3, with D possibly being TRBD2 (6 bases). This CDR3 is 15 amino acids long. CDR1 SGHTA and CDR2 FQGTGA come from the germline V gene. V was clipped by 4 bases and J by 0 bases, with 11 bases between them. For the CDR3, the DNA is TGTGCCAGCAGCTCCAGTGGGAGGAGCACAGATACGCAGTATTTT. This translates into CASSSSGRSTDTQYF.

This clone appeared a few times. This rearrangement joins TRBV28 to TRBJ2-7; D is possibly TRBD1 (6 bases). Germline V lookup: CDR1 MDHEN, CDR2 SYDVKM. The CDR3 sequence is 13 residues long. V lost 6 bases and J 4 bases, leaving 13 bases between the germline ends. The CDR3 sequence is CASSRQVRYEQYV. CDR3 sequence (DNA): TGTGCCAGCAGCCGACAGGTTCGATACGAGCAGTACGTC.

In its sample, this clone is large. The chain uses TRBV7-9 and TRBJ2-2; TRBD2 aligns across 8 bases. The germline V gene has CDR1 SEHNR and CDR2 FQNEAQ (reference sequence). The CDR3 extends over 15 amino acids. The junction had 9 bases not matched to a gene; V was cut back by 5 bases and J by 7 bases. CDR3 sequence reads: CASSLSGGNDGELFF. In DNA, the CDR3 is TGTGCCAGCAGCCTGAGCGGGGGTAACGACGGGGAGCTGTTTTTT.

The chain links TRBV6-1 to TRBJ2-4, with 7 bases lining up with TRBD1. V lost 3 bases to trimming and J lost 7 bases; unmatched junction nucleotides: 9. CDR3 length equals 15 residues. Looked up from germline, CDR1 is MNHNS and CDR2 is SASEGT. CDR3 protein: CASSETTGSRNIQYF. CDR3 coding DNA: TGTGCCAGCAGTGAGACGACAGGGTCGCGTAACATTCAGTACTTC.

V usage is TRBV7-9 and J usage is TRBJ2-7; 7 bases line up with TRBD1. The CDR3 runs 15 residues. Germline loops: CDR1 SEHNR, CDR2 FQNEAQ (reference sequence). The V gene end was trimmed by 5 bases and the J gene end by 0 bases; junction bases not matched to a gene: 7. The CDR3 DNA sequence: TGTGCCAGCAGCCCTCAGGGGGTTCTCTCCTACGAGCAGTACTTC. Translating it yields CASSPQGVLSYEQYF.

The CDR3: CAIRSGGAIGNTIYF. CDR3 in DNA: TGTGCCATCAGATCTGGGGGGGCAATTGGAAACACCATATATTTT. The chain is built from TRBV10-3 and TRBJ1-3, with D possibly TRBD1 on 6 matching bases. Germline CDR1 is ENHRY and CDR2 is SYGVKD. Between the trimmed V and J ends, which lost 6 bases and 3 bases, there was a span of 15 bases. CDR3 size: 15 residues.

V usage is TRBV28 and J usage is TRBJ1-3, with a weak D call TRBD1 (5 bases). Germline lookup yields CDR1 MDHEN and CDR2 SYDVKM. The length of the CDR3 is 15 residues. V lost 2 bases, J lost 3 bases, and 11 bases lay in between. CDR3 DNA: TGTGCCAGCAGTTTAGTCTCTACAGGTGGAAACACCATATATTTT. Its translation: CASSLVSTGGNTIYF.

The chain employs TRBV18 and TRBJ1-1; D ambiguous. From germline, CDR1 is KGHSH and CDR2 LQKENI. V lost 6 bases and J lost 2, with 10 bases in between. The CDR3 sequence is 13 residues long. Written as DNA, the CDR3 is TGTGCCAGCTCGTCGGAGGGCAACACTGAAGCTTTCTTT. This codes for CASSSEGNTEAFF.

The rearrangement joins TRBV5-8 to TRBJ1-4; D ambiguous. Germline V gene sequence: CDR1 SGHTS, CDR2 YDEGEE. CDR3 length: 14 amino acids. The ends were cut back, 5 bases at V and 4 bases at J, with 12 bases in the middle. In DNA form, the CDR3 reads TGTGCCAGCAGTCCATTCAGAATTAATGAAAAACTGTTTTTT. Translated, it gives CASSPFRINEKLFF.

The chain carries TRBV5-1 and TRBJ1-2, with D unclear. In germline, CDR1 is SGHRS, CDR2 YFSETQ. This CDR3 has 15 amino acids. Trimming removed 5 bases from V and 2 bases from J, with 16 bases in between. The CDR3 DNA is TGCGCCAGCAGTGTTAATGTGGAGGTGAACTATGGCTACACCTTC. It yields the protein CASSVNVEVNYGYTF.

The chain links TRBV10-3 to TRBJ2-4, with a possible D match to TRBD2 (7 bases). This CDR3 comprises 17 residues. Trimming left V 3 bases short and J 3 bases short, with 18 bases between. The germline V gene encodes CDR1 ENHRY and CDR2 SYGVKD. The CDR3 is CAISDQGGGAIKNIQYF. The CDR3, as DNA: TGTGCCATCAGTGACCAGGGAGGGGGGGCAATCAAAAACATTCAGTACTTC.

The chain recombines TRBV3-1 (or the pseudogene TRBV3-2) with TRBJ2-2; no firm D call. The CDR3 spans 15 residues. Between the trimmed V and J ends, which lost 0 bases and 0 bases, there was a span of 5 bases. Germline CDR1 reads LGHDT; CDR2 reads YNNKEL (reference sequence). The CDR3 sequence: CASSQEPANTGELFF. For the CDR3, the DNA is TGTGCCAGCAGCCAAGAGCCGGCGAACACCGGGGAGCTGTTTTTT.

This clone was recorded once. This chain joins TRBV11-2 and TRBJ1-6; 12 bases map to TRBD1. Germline CDR1 reads SGHAT; CDR2 reads FQNNGV. CDR3 length: 15 amino acids. V dropped 5 bases and J dropped 9; count of bases not matched to a gene: 5. CDR3 nucleotides: TGTGCCAGCAGCCTCGGGACAGGGGGCTTTTCACCCCTCCACTTT. It yields the protein CASSLGTGGFSPLHF.

The genes are TRBV2 and TRBJ1-1, with D perhaps matching TRBD1 (5 bases). Germline V gene lookup returns CDR1 SNHLY and CDR2 FYNNEI. The CDR3 runs 12 residues. Trimming left V 11 bases short and J 6 bases short, with 16 bases between. CDR3 loop: CAGRGEGSEAFF. The CDR3, as DNA: TGTGCCGGGCGAGGGGAGGGGTCTGAAGCTTTCTTT.

This chain uses TRBV4-2 with TRBJ1-1, with D possibly matching TRBD1 (5 bases). Trimming left V 0 bases short and J 4 bases short, with 15 bases between. The CDR3 extends over 16 amino acids. Germline values: CDR1 LGHNA, CDR2 YNFKEQ. The CDR3 DNA follows: TGTGCCAGCAGCCAAGATCTAGGCAGGGCGAGCACTGAAGCTTTCTTT. Amino acid sequence: CASSQDLGRASTEAFF.

The chain carries TRBV27 and TRBJ2-1; D not certain. The V end was cut by 2 bases, the J end by 4 bases, with 6 bases between. Looked up from germline, CDR1 is MNHEY and CDR2 is SMNVEV (reference sequence). CDR3 length: 13 residues. The CDR3 bases are TGTGCCAGCAGTTTAAACTGGTACAATGAGCAGTTCTTC. As protein: CASSLNWYNEQFF.

This chain links TRBV6-5 with TRBJ1-1; TRBD1 aligns across 11 bases. This CDR3 spans 14 amino acids. Germline lookup yields CDR1 MNHEY and CDR2 SVGAGI. V gave up 7 bases and J gave up 11 bases; unmatched junction bases: 12. Here the CDR3 reads CASKTPGTGGSAFF. DNA of the CDR3: TGTGCCAGCAAGACCCCGGGGACAGGGGGATCGGCTTTCTTT.

V is TRBV24-1 and J is TRBJ2-4; D is possibly TRBD2 (7 bases). This CDR3 has 15 residues. V was clipped by 3 bases and J by 7 bases, with 15 bases between them. CDR1 is KGHDR, CDR2 SFDVKD, per germline. In DNA, the CDR3 is TGTGCCACCAGTGATGGCCCGGGGGGCGGGAACATTCAGTACTTC. It yields the protein CATSDGPGGGNIQYF.

V and J are TRBV30 and TRBJ2-1; tentative D call: TRBD1 (6 bases). Looked up from germline, CDR1 is GTSNPN and CDR2 is SVGIG (reference sequence). The CDR3 consists of 16 residues. Between the trimmed V and J ends, which lost 2 bases and 8 bases, there was a span of 22 bases. CDR3 DNA: TGTGCCTGGAGTCCCCCTCGAGGGGGAGTGAGCTATGAGCAGTTCTTC. This codes for CAWSPPRGGVSYEQFF.

This chain uses TRBV28 with TRBJ1-6; D unclear. The CDR3 consists of 17 residues. Germline CDR1 reads MDHEN; CDR2 reads SYDVKM. Trimming took off 0 bases at V and 3 bases at J, with 12 bases between the two ends. This CDR3 is CASSLWVESGYNSPLHF. CDR3 nucleotide sequence: TGTGCCAGCAGTTTATGGGTCGAATCAGGCTATAATTCACCCCTCCACTTT. The entire variable domain, with the rest obtained from reference TRBV28 and TRBJ1-6, is as follows: DVKVTQSSRYLVKRTGEKVFLECVQDMDHENMFWYRQDPGLGLRLIYFSYDVKMKEKGDIPEGYSVSREKKERFSLILESASTNQTSMYLCASSLWVESGYNSPLHFGNGTRLTVT.

V and J are TRBV28 and TRBJ1-5, with a possible D match to TRBD1 (5 bases). The CDR3 runs 14 residues. The germline V and J ends were trimmed by 5 bases and 9 bases, with 17 bases remaining between them. CDR1 and CDR2 from the germline V gene are MDHEN and SYDVKM. The CDR3 spells CASSPGGATRPQHF. DNA for the CDR3: TGTGCCAGCAGTCCGGGCGGGGCGACTCGGCCCCAGCATTTT.

The chain recombines TRBV19 with TRBJ1-2, with D perhaps TRBD1 (5 bases). This CDR3 is 12 amino acids long. V lost 4 bases, J lost 6 bases, and 9 bases lay in between. Germline V gives CDR1 LNHDA, CDR2 SQIVND (reference sequence). The CDR3 DNA follows: TGTGCCAGTAGTAGACAGACGCATGGCTACACCTTC. Protein sequence: CASSRQTHGYTF.

This chain links TRBV28 with TRBJ2-7; TRBD2 aligns across 8 bases. Germline CDR1 MDHEN, CDR2 SYDVKM. The CDR3 covers 15 residues. V gave up 7 bases and J gave up 0 bases; unmatched junction bases: 8. CDR3 sequence: CASTDSGGASYEQYV. CDR3 bases: TGTGCCAGCACCGACTCGGGGGGGGCCTCCTACGAGCAGTACGTC.

This chain links TRBV27 with TRBJ2-1; TRBD2 agrees at 10 bases. Germline lookup yields CDR1 MNHEY and CDR2 SMNVEV (reference sequence). CDR3 size: 15 residues. With 4 bases clipped from V and 3 bases from J, the junction kept 3 bases outside the gene matches. For the CDR3, the DNA is TGTGCCAGCAGTTCCGGGACTAGCGTCTACAATGAGCAGTTCTTC. This sequence encodes CASSSGTSVYNEQFF.

This chain joins TRBV7-2 and TRBJ1-2; possibly TRBD1 for D (5 bases). This CDR3 comprises 14 residues. Germline CDR1 SGHTA, CDR2 FQGNSA. V lost 2 bases to trimming and J lost 8 bases, with 15 bases between them. For the CDR3, the DNA is TGTGCCAGCAGCTTAAGCGGGACCCAAGGGGGCTACACCTTC. Its protein is CASSLSGTQGGYTF.

The CDR3 nucleotides read TGTGCCAGCAGTGACAGTTGGGCTAGCGGCGAGCAGTTCTTC. Amino acid sequence: CASSDSWASGEQFF. The V gene is TRBV6-4, the J gene TRBJ2-1; 7 bases agree with TRBD2. Germline V lookup: CDR1 MRHNA, CDR2 SNTAGT. Trimming at V came to 2 bases and at J to 10 bases, leaving 8 bases not matched to a gene. This CDR3 has 14 amino acids.

The V call is TRBV2, the J call TRBJ2-7, with TRBD2 identical over 9 bases. This CDR3 is built from 17 residues. Trimming cost V 11 bases and J 2 bases; bases outside gene matches: 19. Germline assignment: CDR1 SNHLY and CDR2 FYNNEI. The CDR3 nucleotides are TGTGCCGCTAAGGGGTTGGTGGCGGGAGGGGTGACCTACGAGCAGTACTTC. It codes for CAAKGLVAGGVTYEQYF.

The chain employs TRBV15 and TRBJ1-3; D call uncertain. Trimming took off 8 bases at V and 0 bases at J, with 11 bases between the two ends. CDR3 length equals 14 residues. The V gene's germline CDR1 is LNHNV and CDR2 YYDKDF (reference sequence). The CDR3 bases are TGTGCCACCCTAGCCAGCTCCTCTGGAAACACCATATATTTT. Translated: CATLASSSGNTIYF.